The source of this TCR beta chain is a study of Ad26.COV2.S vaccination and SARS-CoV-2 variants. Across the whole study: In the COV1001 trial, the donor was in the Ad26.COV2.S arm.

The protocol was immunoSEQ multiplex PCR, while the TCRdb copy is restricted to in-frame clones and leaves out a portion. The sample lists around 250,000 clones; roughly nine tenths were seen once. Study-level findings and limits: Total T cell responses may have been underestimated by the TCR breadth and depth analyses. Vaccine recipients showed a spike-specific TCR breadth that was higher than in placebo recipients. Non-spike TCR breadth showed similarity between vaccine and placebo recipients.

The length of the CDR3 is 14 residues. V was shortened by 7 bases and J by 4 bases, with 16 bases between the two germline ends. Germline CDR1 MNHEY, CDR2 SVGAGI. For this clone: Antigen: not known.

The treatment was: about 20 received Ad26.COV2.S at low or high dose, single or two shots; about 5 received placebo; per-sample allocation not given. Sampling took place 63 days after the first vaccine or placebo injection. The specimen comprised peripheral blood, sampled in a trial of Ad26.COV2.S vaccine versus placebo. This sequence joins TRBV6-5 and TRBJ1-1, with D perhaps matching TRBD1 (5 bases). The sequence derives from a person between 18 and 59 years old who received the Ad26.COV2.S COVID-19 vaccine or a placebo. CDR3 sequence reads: CASTAWRGATEAFF. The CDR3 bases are TGTGCCAGCACCGCCTGGCGGGGCGCCACTGAAGCTTTCTTT.